This TCR beta chain derives from a study of OX40 agonist ivuxolimab in advanced cancers. Study at large: Males comprised about 84% of the group, whose mean age was approximately 60 years (range roughly 23 to 80).

Sequenced by immunoSEQ multiplex PCR; TCRdb stores in-frame clones only, minus some. The table lists some 77,000 clones, around 93% of them singletons. This clone was detected once. With autoimmune disease history or systemic immunosuppression, patients were excluded. V lost 0 bases and J 7 bases, leaving 13 bases between the germline ends. The CDR3 is 15 amino acids. Germline values: CDR1 ENHRY, CDR2 SYGVKD. The TCR comes from an adult with an advanced solid tumor such as melanoma, head and neck, liver or kidney cancer. J is TRBJ1-5 and V is TRBV10-3, with D hard to call. Sequenced material: CD4+ or CD8+ T cells sorted from blood, taken in a trial of the OX40 agonist ivuxolimab. CDR3 sequence (DNA): TGTGCCATCAGTGAGTCGACGGCTTCGGGGCAGCCCCAGCATTTT. This codes for CAISESTASGQPQHF.